The next 5 T cell receptor beta chains were all read from a single sample in a study of metastatic and nonmetastatic thyroid tumors (dated by TCRdb to 2018 to 2020). Before undergoing thyroid surgery, none of the patients had been given any kind of treatment. The library was generated by PCR. Sequencing was performed on an Illumina HiSeq 4000. TCRdb reprocessing: public reads trimmed at Q25 with fastp, clones called with MiXCR, in-frame beta chains kept. The sample profile shows roughly 28,000 clones; around 16% of them were found once. The ten largest clones take up approximately 4.6% of the sample. The sample was blood. The receptors derive from a female donor with papillary thyroid cancer or a benign thyroid nodule (not recorded which). Some clones in this sample may be carry-over from other donors' samples.

Only a few counts were recorded for this clone. The CDR3 DNA reads as TGTGCCAGCAGCTTTAGTAGGCGGGGCCTGGGGGAGACCCAGTACTTC. Translated: CASSFSRRGLGETQYF. V usage is TRBV7-2 and J usage is TRBJ2-5, with D perhaps matching TRBD2 (6 bases). Trimming left V 3 bases short and J 5 bases short, with 19 bases between. This CDR3 comprises 16 residues. The germline V gene has CDR1 SGHTA and CDR2 FQGNSA. The variable domain in full, completed from reference TRBV7-2 and TRBJ2-5, reads GAGVSQSPSNKVTEKGKDVELRCDPISGHTALYWYRQSLGQGLEFLIYFQGNSAPDKSGLPSDRFSAERTGGSVSTLTIQRTQQEDSAVYLCASSFSRRGLGETQYFGPGTRLLVL.

The chain has TRBV4-1 and TRBJ1-6, with TRBD1 identical over 8 bases. V trimming: 0 bases; J trimming: 10 bases; junction bases outside the gene matches: 5. Germline CDR1 reads MGHRA; CDR2 reads YSYEKL. This CDR3 has 15 residues. CDR3 in amino acids: CASSQDRGTGSPLHF. The CDR3 DNA follows: TGCGCCAGCAGCCAAGACAGGGGGACAGGATCACCCCTCCACTTT.

This clone was seen repeatedly, ten times or more. CDR3 in amino acids: CASSATGSKGNQPQHF. Here the CDR3 DNA reads TGTGCCAGCAGTGCCACAGGGTCAAAAGGCAATCAGCCCCAGCATTTT. The rearrangement joins TRBV12-3 or TRBV12-4 to TRBJ1-5; D perhaps matches TRBD1 (6 bases). V lost 5 bases and J lost 2, with 16 bases in between. The CDR3 is 16 residues long.

The chain employs TRBV11-2 and TRBJ2-7; 7 bases agree with TRBD2. This CDR3 is 16 amino acids long. Germline CDR1 SGHAT, CDR2 FQNNGV. Unmatched junction bases numbered 11, after V lost 1 base and J lost 5 bases. For the CDR3, the DNA is TGTGCCAGCAGCTTAGTAGCGGGCTCCCCAGTGGACGAGCAGTACTTC. Its translation is CASSLVAGSPVDEQYF.

The table lists this clone with many counts. The rearrangement joins TRBV5-1 to TRBJ2-5; the match to TRBD2 covers 7 bases. Germline CDR1 reads SGHRS; CDR2 reads YFSETQ. J gave up 1 base and V 0 bases, and 3 bases lay outside the gene matches. This CDR3 is built from 15 residues. Written as DNA, the CDR3 is TGCGCCAGCAGCTTGGCACTAGCGATCCAAGAGACCCAGTACTTC. It yields the protein CASSLALAIQETQYF. Full variable domain (remainder filled in from reference TRBV5-1 and TRBJ2-5): KAGVTQTPRYLIKTRGQQVTLSCSPISGHRSVSWYQQTPGQGLQFLFEYFSETQRNKGNFPGRFSGRQFSNSRSEMNVSTLELGDSALYLCASSLALAIQETQYFGPGTRLLVL.